This T cell receptor delta chain emerged from a study of gamma-delta T cells after stem cell transplantation. A word on this clone: A far larger clone is a single base away, which makes a read error likely.

TCRdb re-processed the RT-PCR reads via CATT. Among under 1,500 delta-chain clones listed, around 15% were seen once. CDR1 is TVYSNPD and CDR2 is GDNSRS in the germline V gene (reference sequence). Losses at the gene ends were 4 bases for V and 0 bases for J; bases not matched to a gene: 18. The CDR3 length is 18 residues. The sequenced sample was gamma-delta T cells. The TCR sequence derives from a human donor. It is not recorded whose cells these are; they may come from a transplant donor. The chain carries TRDV3 and TRDJ1, with 9 nucleotides matching TRDD3. CDR3 in amino acids: CASTTTTMGGYHTDKLIF. The CDR3 DNA is TGTGCCTCTACTACTACTACGATGGGGGGATACCACACCGATAAACTCATCTTT. Looking up the rest from reference TRDV3 and TRDJ1 gives the full variable domain: CDKVTQSSPDQTVASGSEVVLLCTYDTVYSNPDLFWYRIRPDYSFQFVFYGDNSRSEGADFTQGRFSVKHILTQKAFHLVISPVRTEDSATYYCASTTTTMGGYHTDKLIFGKGTRVTVEP.